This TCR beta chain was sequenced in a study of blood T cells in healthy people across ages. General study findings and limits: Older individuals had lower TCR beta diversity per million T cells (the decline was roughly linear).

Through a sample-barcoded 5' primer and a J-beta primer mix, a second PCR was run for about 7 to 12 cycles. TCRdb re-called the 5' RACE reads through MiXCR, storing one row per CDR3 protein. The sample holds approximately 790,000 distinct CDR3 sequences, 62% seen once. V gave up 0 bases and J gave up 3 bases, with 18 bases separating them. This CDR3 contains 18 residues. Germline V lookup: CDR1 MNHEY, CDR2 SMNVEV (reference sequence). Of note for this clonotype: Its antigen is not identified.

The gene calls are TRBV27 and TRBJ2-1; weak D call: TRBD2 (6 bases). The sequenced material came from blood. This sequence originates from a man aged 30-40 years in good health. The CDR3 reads CASSLSWGGRARYNEQFF. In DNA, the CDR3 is TGTGCCAGCAGTTTATCGTGGGGAGGAAGGGCACGCTACAATGAGCAGTTCTTC.